Each of the 11 T cell receptor beta chains below was sequenced from the same sample in a study of CD8+CD57+ T cells in acquired aplastic anemia. Genomic DNA acted as the template from which TCR beta VDJ combination and CDR3 sequence profiling were carried out. MiXCR was run by TCRdb on the reads, yielding one entry per CDR3 protein. This table has roughly 160,000 distinct CDR3 sequences, approximately 60% appearing once. Sequenced: sorted CD4+, CD8+, or CD8+CD57+ T cells (not recorded which) from PBMCs. The source is a human donor in good health.

As for this clonotype: A junction boundary mismatches the germline segment, possibly from a read error. The genes are TRBV5-1 and TRBJ2-7; 8 nucleotides align to TRBD1. The CDR3 length is 15 residues. Germline V CDR1 and CDR2: SGHRS, YFSETQ. CDR3 loop: CASSDGQGGRYEQYF. CDR3 nucleotide sequence: TGTGCCAGCAGCGATGGACAGGGTGGGAGGTACGAGCAGTACTTC. Variable domain in full (rest from reference TRBV5-1 and TRBJ2-7): KAGVTQTPRYLIKTRGQQVTLSCSPISGHRSVSWYQQTPGQGLQFLFEYFSETQRNKGNFPGRFSGRQFSNSRSEMNVSTLELGDSALYLCASSDGQGGRYEQYFGPGTRLTVT.

V gene TRBV9 combines with J gene TRBJ1-2; TRBD1 matches 11 bases. The CDR3 runs to 16 residues. CDR1 and CDR2 (germline): SGDLS, YYNGEE. After removal of 2 bases from V and 8 bases from J, the junction contained 11 bases not matched to a gene. The CDR3, as DNA: TGTGCCAGCAGCGTTGATCCAGGGACAGGGGGATTAGGCTACACCTTC. Encoded protein: CASSVDPGTGGLGYTF.

This clonotype was picked up one time. The chain joins TRBV7-8 to TRBJ1-2; TRBD1 might be the D (6 bases). This CDR3 comprises 16 residues. Germline-derived CDR1 and CDR2 are SGHVS and FQNEAQ. V was cut by 5 bases and J by 4 bases, with 20 bases left in between. The CDR3: CASSPEGGAAGYGYTF. CDR3 DNA sequence: TGTGCCAGCAGCCCAGAGGGGGGGGCAGCTGGCTATGGCTACACCTTC.

V usage is TRBV20-1 and J usage is TRBJ1-2, with 9 bases aligning to TRBD1. Per the germline V gene, CDR1 is DFQATT and CDR2 is SNEGSKA (reference sequence). The CDR3 covers 17 residues. Losses at the gene ends were 3 bases for V and 5 bases for J; bases not matched to a gene: 16. CDR3 sequence reads: CSASRTRGQGAGYGYTF. The CDR3 bases are TGCAGTGCTAGCCGTACCAGGGGACAGGGCGCGGGTTATGGCTACACCTTC.

The J gene is TRBJ2-1, the V gene TRBV7-3, with 8 bases that match TRBD1. The end of the DNA aligns better with TRBJ2-5, so the J call may be wrong. The CDR3 length is 16 residues. Per germline, CDR1 SGHTA and CDR2 FQGTGA. DNA for the CDR3: TGTGCCAGCAGCTTCAGAGGACAGGGTCCTCAAGAGACCCAGTACTTC. This encodes CASSFRGQGPQETQYF.

CDR3: CAIRDPGRTGKDEQYF. The CDR3 DNA reads TGTGCCATCAGGGACCCGGGCAGGACAGGGAAAGACGAGCAGTACTTC. The V call is TRBV10-3, the J call TRBJ2-7, with TRBD1 matching 8 bases. V lost 6 bases, J lost 5 bases, and 15 bases stayed unmatched. Germline CDR1 and CDR2: ENHRY and SYGVKD. The CDR3 has 16 amino acids.

This sequence joins TRBV20-1 and TRBJ2-7; D may be TRBD1 (5 bases). Trimming removed 6 bases from V and 5 bases from J, with 17 bases in between. In germline, CDR1 is DFQATT, CDR2 SNEGSKA (reference sequence). The CDR3 has 13 residues. CDR3 in amino acids: CSAQETGPNEQYF. The CDR3 region has the DNA TGCAGTGCCCAGGAAACAGGTCCCAACGAGCAGTACTTC.

The chain recombines TRBV6-1 with TRBJ1-1, with 9 bases identical to TRBD1. Per germline, CDR1 MNHNS and CDR2 SASEGT. Trimming at V came to 4 bases and at J to 6 bases, leaving 3 bases not matched to a gene. The CDR3 runs 13 residues. The CDR3 region is CASSGQGVAEAFF. CDR3 nucleotide sequence: TGTGCCAGCAGTGGACAGGGGGTGGCTGAAGCTTTCTTT.

The chain carries TRBV19 and TRBJ1-1, with D tentatively TRBD1 (6 bases). Between the trimmed V and J ends, which lost 5 bases and 6 bases, there was a span of 16 bases. There are 14 residues in the CDR3. The germline CDR1 and CDR2 sequences are LNHDA and SQIVND (reference sequence). The chain's CDR3 is CASSLRTERPEAFF. CDR3 DNA: TGTGCCAGTAGTCTACGGACAGAACGGCCTGAAGCTTTCTTT.

This clonotype appeared a few times. The J gene is TRBJ2-2, the V gene TRBV7-7, with 8 bases identical to TRBD2. The CDR3 covers 17 residues. Germline trimming cut 2 bases from V and 7 bases from J; bases unmatched to any gene: 12. CDR1 is SSHAT and CDR2 is FNYEAQ in the germline V gene (reference sequence). Here the CDR3 DNA reads TGTGCCAGCAGCTTAAACCCCGGGACTAGTGTGAGCGGGGAGCTGTTTTTT. Residues: CASSLNPGTSVSGELFF. Combining the CDR3 with reference TRBV7-7 and TRBJ2-2 gives the whole variable domain GAGVSQSPRYKVTKRGQDVTLRCDPISSHATLYWYQQALGQGPEFLTYFNYEAQPDKSGLPSDRFSAERPEGSISTLTIQRTEQRDSAMYRCASSLNPGTSVSGELFFGEGSRLTVL.

This sequence joins TRBV10-3 and TRBJ1-2, with TRBD1 matching 7 bases. J was trimmed by 6 bases and V by 4 bases; bases with no gene match: 11. The CDR3 has 15 amino acids. Looked up from germline, CDR1 is ENHRY and CDR2 is SYGVKD. The CDR3 coding sequence is TGTGCCATCAGTGCCGATATAACAGGGGTCCATGGCTACACCTTC. It is translated as CAISADITGVHGYTF.